The 24 T cell receptor beta chains below come from one sample, sequenced in a study of OX40 agonist ivuxolimab in advanced cancers. Sequencing was performed with immunoSEQ multiplex PCR; in TCRdb, only in-frame clones are kept and a portion is missing. The sample includes under 35,000 clones, about 80% of them seen just once. The source was CD4+ or CD8+ T cells sorted from blood, collected in a trial of the OX40 agonist ivuxolimab. The receptor source for this set is an adult with an advanced solid tumor such as melanoma, head and neck, liver or kidney cancer.

This chain links TRBV7-9 with TRBJ1-3, with 8 bases identical to TRBD1. This CDR3 region has 14 residues. V trimming: 5 bases; J trimming: 2 bases; junction bases outside the gene matches: 2. The germline V gene has CDR1 SEHNR and CDR2 FQNEAQ (reference sequence). CDR3 sequence (DNA): TGTGCCAGCAGCCCGGACAGGGCTGGAAACACCATATATTTT. This translates into CASSPDRAGNTIYF.

The rearrangement joins TRBV4-1 to TRBJ1-1; D gene ambiguous. Germline V CDR1 and CDR2: MGHRA, YSYEKL. V dropped 1 base and J dropped 3 bases, with 9 bases sitting between them. The CDR3 covers 14 residues. CDR3 DNA sequence: TGCGCCAGCAGCCAAGGCACAGCTTACACTGAAGCTTTCTTT. It is translated as CASSQGTAYTEAFF.

The chain is built from TRBV19 and TRBJ2-1; possible D gene TRBD2, 6 bases. Germline CDR1 is LNHDA and CDR2 is SQIVND (reference sequence). This CDR3 is 18 amino acids long. Trimming shortened V by 6 bases and J by 4 bases, and 25 bases separated the two germline ends. CDR3 region: CASSPLSGDSDPYNEQFF. Written as DNA, the CDR3 is TGTGCCAGTAGCCCCCTATCCGGGGACTCCGATCCTTACAATGAGCAGTTCTTC.

This clone was found once. CDR3 loop: CASSEDEASGVIAKNIQYF. Here the CDR3 DNA reads TGTGCCAGCAGTGAAGACGAGGCTAGCGGAGTAATAGCCAAAAACATTCAGTACTTC. The genes are TRBV6-1 and TRBJ2-4; 7 bases fit TRBD2. With V trimmed by 1 base and J by 0 bases, 12 bases remained unmatched. From germline, CDR1 is MNHNS and CDR2 SASEGT. The CDR3 contains 19 residues.

This clone was detected only a few times. The V gene is TRBV7-6, the J gene TRBJ1-4; weak D call: TRBD1 (6 bases). Germline CDR1 SGHVS, CDR2 FNYEAQ. The length of the CDR3 is 15 residues. Between the trimmed V and J ends, which lost 5 bases and 7 bases, there was a span of 17 bases. The CDR3 reads CASSEGGLLAEKLFF. The CDR3 nucleotides read TGTGCCAGCAGCGAAGGGGGGTTATTAGCTGAAAAACTGTTTTTT.

This clone was counted a single time. The chain recombines TRBV6-5 with TRBJ2-1; possible D gene TRBD1, 6 bases. This CDR3 region has 11 residues. The V and J ends lost 8 bases and 9 bases respectively, with 11 bases between them. Germline V gene lookup returns CDR1 MNHEY and CDR2 SVGAGI. The CDR3 here is CASGRGREQFF. In DNA form, the CDR3 reads TGTGCCAGCGGCAGGGGTCGTGAGCAGTTCTTC.

This chain links TRBV5-4 with TRBJ2-1; 9 nucleotides align to TRBD1. Germline CDR1 reads SGHNT; CDR2 reads YYREEE (reference sequence). V shed 0 bases and J 8 bases; nucleotides not matched to a gene: 3. There are 14 residues in the CDR3. The CDR3 reads CASSLGTGGDEQFF. The DNA of the CDR3 is TGTGCCAGCAGCTTGGGAACAGGGGGCGATGAGCAGTTCTTC.

This rearrangement joins TRBV29-1 to TRBJ2-2; D remains unclear. This CDR3 region has 10 residues. CDR1 is SQVTM, CDR2 ANQGSEA, per germline. The V gene lost 7 bases and the J gene lost 7 bases, with 7 bases spanning the gap. In DNA, the CDR3 is TGCAGCGCCCCTGGCGGGGAGCTGTTTTTT. Protein sequence: CSAPGGELFF.

The chain uses TRBV5-1 and TRBJ2-5; TRBD2 matches at 11 bases. The V segment lost 4 bases and the J segment 7 bases; nucleotides outside the gene matches: 9. The CDR3 totals 15 residues. Germline V gene sequence: CDR1 SGHRS, CDR2 YFSETQ. The CDR3 DNA follows: TGCGCCAGCAGCCCGTACGGGACTAGCGGCCGGACCCAGTACTTC. Protein sequence: CASSPYGTSGRTQYF.

The chain couples TRBV18 to TRBJ2-7; 7 positions agree with TRBD2. The ends lost 2 bases at V and 7 bases at J; junction bases unmatched: 8. This CDR3 has 14 amino acids. Germline V lookup: CDR1 KGHSH, CDR2 LQKENI. The CDR3, as DNA: TGTGCCAGCTCACCAACGCGGGAGACGGAAGAGCAGTACTTC. Protein product: CASSPTRETEEQYF.

The chain recombines TRBV28 with TRBJ2-7; 9 bases line up with TRBD1. CDR1 is MDHEN and CDR2 is SYDVKM in the germline V gene. CDR3 length: 15 amino acids. The V and J ends lost 7 bases and 1 base, in that order; junction bases with no gene match: 8. The CDR3 DNA is TGTGCCAGCACCGTACCGGGACAGGGATCCTACGAGCAGTACTTC. Residues: CASTVPGQGSYEQYF.

Notes on this clone: This specimen includes other DNA sequences encoding the same CDR3. This sequence joins TRBV7-7 and TRBJ2-7, with 8 bases that match TRBD1. V was clipped by 0 bases and J by 6 bases; unmatched bases: 7. The V gene's germline CDR1 is SSHAT and CDR2 FNYEAQ (reference sequence). This CDR3 has 15 residues. CDR3 bases: TGTGCCAGCAGCTTAGCGGCAGGGGGCGCTTCCGAGCAGTACTTC. Protein: CASSLAAGGASEQYF.

The J gene is TRBJ2-7, the V gene TRBV19; 7 nucleotides align to TRBD2. V lost 3 bases and J lost 2; bases outside the gene matches: 7. This CDR3 spans 15 amino acids. Germline CDR1 reads LNHDA; CDR2 reads SQIVND (reference sequence). CDR3 sequence reads: CASSISSGTTYEQYF. The CDR3 nucleotides are TGTGCCAGTAGTATTTCCAGCGGGACTACCTACGAGCAGTACTTC. Using reference TRBV19 and TRBJ2-7 for the parts outside the CDR3, the full variable domain is DGGITQSPKYLFRKEGQNVTLSCEQNLNHDAMYWYRQDPGQGLRLIYYSQIVNDFQKGDIAEGYSVSREKKESFPLTVTSAQKNPTAFYLCASSISSGTTYEQYFGPGTRLTVT.

CDR3: CASSFRAGEGYGYTF. DNA for the CDR3: TGTGCCAGCAGTTTCAGGGCAGGGGAGGGGTATGGCTACACCTTC. This chain links TRBV28 with TRBJ1-2; perhaps TRBD1 as D (6 bases). The germline V and J ends were trimmed by 3 bases and 5 bases, with 16 bases remaining between them. The CDR3 loop spans 15 amino acids. Germline V lookup: CDR1 MDHEN, CDR2 SYDVKM.

The chain recombines TRBV30 with TRBJ2-2, with 8 bases fitting TRBD1. J was trimmed by 4 bases and V by 4 bases; bases with no gene match: 5. The CDR3 runs to 14 residues. The germline CDR1 and CDR2 sequences are GTSNPN and SVGIG (reference sequence). In DNA form, the CDR3 reads TGTGCCTGGAACAGGGGGTACGGCACCGGGGAGCTGTTTTTT. It yields the protein CAWNRGYGTGELFF.

This chain joins TRBV6-5 and TRBJ1-2, with TRBD1 matching over 9 bases. The trim removed 5 bases at V and 7 bases at J, leaving 5 bases unmatched. The CDR3 covers 13 residues. The V gene's germline CDR1 is MNHEY and CDR2 SVGAGI. CDR3 loop: CASSPGTGSGYTF. The CDR3 DNA is TGTGCCAGCAGTCCCGGGACAGGGTCTGGCTACACCTTC.

The rearrangement links TRBV5-1 to TRBJ2-6; D is unclear. V was trimmed by 0 bases and J by 0 bases, leaving 7 bases between them. Germline V gene lookup returns CDR1 SGHRS and CDR2 YFSETQ. CDR3 length: 16 residues. CDR3 in DNA: TGCGCCAGCAGCTTGGGGTTACCCTCTGGGGCCAACGTCCTGACTTTC. Encoded protein: CASSLGLPSGANVLTF.

The chain links TRBV9 to TRBJ2-3; D remains unclear. The length of the CDR3 is 12 residues. Germline assignment: CDR1 SGDLS and CDR2 YYNGEE. The germline V and J ends were trimmed by 4 bases and 1 base, with 4 bases remaining between them. The CDR3 bases are TGTGCCAGCAGCTTTCGCACAGATACGCAGTATTTT. It encodes CASSFRTDTQYF. Based on the CDR3 plus reference TRBV9 and TRBJ2-3, the full variable domain is DSGVTQTPKHLITATGQRVTLRCSPRSGDLSVYWYQQSLDQGLQFLIQYYNGEERAKGNILERFSAQQFPDLHSELNLSSLELGDSALYFCASSFRTDTQYFGPGTRLTVL.

This clone has only a few counts. This sequence joins TRBV19 and TRBJ1-5; 9 positions match TRBD1. This CDR3 contains 14 residues. CDR1 is LNHDA and CDR2 is SQIVND in the germline V gene (reference sequence). Germline trimming cut 1 base from V and 6 bases from J; bases unmatched to any gene: 1. The CDR3 loop reads CASSIVTGGQPQHF. Written as DNA, the CDR3 is TGTGCCAGTAGTATAGTGACAGGGGGTCAGCCCCAGCATTTT.

V usage is TRBV6-1 and J usage is TRBJ1-3; D unresolved. Deletions cut 7 bases from V and 3 bases from J, with 10 bases between. Looked up from germline, CDR1 is MNHNS and CDR2 is SASEGT. The CDR3 runs to 13 residues. The CDR3 bases are TGTGCCAGCACTGTCGGTAATGGAAACACCATATATTTT. Protein: CASTVGNGNTIYF.

This clone has just a few counts. The gene calls are TRBV5-6 and TRBJ2-7; D unresolved. Trimming removed 4 bases at V and 7 bases at J, with 15 bases between. Germline V CDR1 and CDR2: SGHDT, YYEEEE. The CDR3 loop spans 13 amino acids. CDR3 protein: CASSPDIAGEQYF. The CDR3 DNA follows: TGTGCCAGCAGCCCGGATATTGCCGGGGAGCAGTACTTC.

The chain employs TRBV5-1 and TRBJ2-4, with 8 bases fitting TRBD1. Trimming cost V 0 bases and J 6 bases; bases outside gene matches: 2. The CDR3 extends over 14 amino acids. Germline V CDR1 and CDR2: SGHRS, YFSETQ. The CDR3, as DNA: TGCGCCAGCAGCTTGGGAGGACAGGGAAACATTCAGTACTTC. It specifies CASSLGGQGNIQYF. Variable domain in full (rest from reference TRBV5-1 and TRBJ2-4): KAGVTQTPRYLIKTRGQQVTLSCSPISGHRSVSWYQQTPGQGLQFLFEYFSETQRNKGNFPGRFSGRQFSNSRSEMNVSTLELGDSALYLCASSLGGQGNIQYFGAGTRLSVL.

This CDR3 reads CASSEDRGYQPQHF. CDR3 DNA sequence: TGCGCCAGCAGTGAGGACAGGGGGTATCAGCCCCAGCATTTT. This rearrangement joins TRBV23-1 to TRBJ1-5, with 10 bases fitting TRBD1. Being an ORF, TRBV23-1 has a function that is uncertain. V shed 5 bases and J 5 bases; nucleotides not matched to a gene: 3. This CDR3 is built from 14 residues.

This clone was observed once. The chain uses TRBV5-1 and TRBJ2-3, with no clear D. The CDR3 is 11 residues long. The germline gives CDR1 SGHRS, CDR2 YFSETQ. V was pared by 4 bases and J by 5 bases, with 5 bases between. The CDR3 DNA sequence: TGCGCCAGCAGCCAGCGAGATACGCAGTATTTT. It is translated as CASSQRDTQYF.